These 9 T cell receptor beta chains were sequenced from one sample in a study of blood T cell repertoires in COVID-19. Libraries were prepared by immunoSEQ multiplex PCR; TCRdb keeps only in-frame clonotypes and omits some of them. The sample includes roughly 74,000 clones, 70% to 90% of them seen just once. Material: peripheral blood. These receptor sequences come from a woman older than 75 with active or convalescent COVID-19.

The chain is built from TRBV7-8 and TRBJ1-1; D is ambiguous. The CDR3 has 14 residues. Trimming stripped 2 bases from V and 2 bases from J, with 9 bases between. Germline V gene data show CDR1 as SGHVS and CDR2 as FQNEAQ. CDR3 coding DNA: TGTGCCAGCAGCTTAATGATTACAAACACTGAAGCTTTCTTT. This sequence encodes CASSLMITNTEAFF.

This chain joins TRBV7-2 and TRBJ1-1; possibly TRBD1 for D (5 bases). This CDR3 is built from 12 residues. The V gene's germline CDR1 is SGHTA and CDR2 FQGNSA. Trimming stripped 4 bases from V and 3 bases from J, with 6 bases between. In nucleotides, the CDR3 is TGTGCCAGCAGCTGGGGGGACACTGAAGCTTTCTTT. Amino acids: CASSWGDTEAFF.

The CDR3 loop reads CASSQGYANTQYF. The CDR3 DNA reads as TGTGCCAGCAGCCAGGGGTATGCGAATACGCAGTATTTT. The chain recombines TRBV7-2 with TRBJ2-3, with D possibly being TRBD1 (6 bases). V was shortened by 5 bases and J by 7 bases, with 13 bases between the two germline ends. Germline CDR1 reads SGHTA; CDR2 reads FQGNSA. CDR3 length: 13 residues. Based on the CDR3 plus reference TRBV7-2 and TRBJ2-3, the full variable domain is GAGVSQSPSNKVTEKGKDVELRCDPISGHTALYWYRQSLGQGLEFLIYFQGNSAPDKSGLPSDRFSAERTGGSVSTLTIQRTQQEDSAVYLCASSQGYANTQYFGPGTRLTVL.

V usage is TRBV27 and J usage is TRBJ2-1, with 8 nucleotides matching TRBD2. The CDR3 is made up of 15 amino acids. J gave up 8 bases and V 2 bases, and 8 bases lay outside the gene matches. The germline V gene encodes CDR1 MNHEY and CDR2 SMNVEV (reference sequence). CDR3 DNA sequence: TGTGCCAGCAGTTTAATTCCGGGGGGGCTCGATGAGCAGTTCTTC. Its protein product is CASSLIPGGLDEQFF.

In its sample, this clone was seen a few times. CDR3 loop: CASSLQGSTDTQYF. CDR3 DNA: TGTGCCAGCAGCCTACAGGGTAGCACAGATACGCAGTATTTT. This rearrangement joins TRBV7-9 to TRBJ2-3, with D possibly matching TRBD1 (6 bases). Germline CDR1 is SEHNR and CDR2 is FQNEAQ (reference sequence). V dropped 5 bases and J dropped 0 bases, with 9 bases sitting between them. The CDR3 length is 14 residues.

This chain joins TRBV7-9 and TRBJ2-1, with 9 bases aligning to TRBD2. CDR1 and CDR2 from the germline V gene are SEHNR and FQNEAQ (reference sequence). This CDR3 comprises 15 residues. The junction had 8 bases not matched to a gene; V was cut back by 4 bases and J by 7 bases. CDR3 amino acids: CASSSPSGTRNEQFF. CDR3 DNA sequence: TGTGCCAGCAGCTCCCCTAGCGGGACAAGGAATGAGCAGTTCTTC.

The chain joins TRBV24-1 to TRBJ1-1; D is possibly TRBD1 (5 bases). This CDR3 has 13 residues. Looked up from germline, CDR1 is KGHDR and CDR2 is SFDVKD. The V and J ends lost 4 bases and 5 bases respectively, with 10 bases between them. The CDR3: CATSEGVGTEAFF. The CDR3 coding sequence is TGTGCCACCAGTGAAGGGGTAGGGACTGAAGCTTTCTTT.

The J gene is TRBJ1-5, the V gene TRBV30, with D tentatively TRBD1 (6 bases). The CDR3 runs 11 residues. Germline CDR1 reads GTSNPN; CDR2 reads SVGIG (reference sequence). Trimming left V 1 base short and J 9 bases short, with 7 bases between. CDR3 DNA sequence: TGTGCCTGGAGTGGAGGGGGGCCCCAGCATTTT. Its translation is CAWSGGGPQHF.

This clone showed up just once. The CDR3 DNA sequence: TGCGCCAGCAGCTTGGCGGGGGGGCCAATGCTGAATGAGCAGTTCTTC. It is translated as CASSLAGGPMLNEQFF. The chain has TRBV5-1 and TRBJ2-1; 8 nucleotides line up with TRBD2. CDR1 is SGHRS and CDR2 is YFSETQ in the germline V gene. This CDR3 is built from 16 residues. The V and J ends lost 0 bases and 7 bases, in that order; junction bases with no gene match: 9.